This T cell receptor (beta chain) originates from a study of blood T cell repertoires in COVID-19. The method was immunoSEQ multiplex PCR; TCRdb's version includes in-frame clones alone and lacks a portion of them. The repertoire holds about 190,000 clones, with around nine tenths as singletons. The ends lost 2 bases at V and 7 bases at J; junction bases unmatched: 3. Germline CDR1 is SNHLY and CDR2 is FYNNEI. The CDR3 covers 14 residues. The sequence was collected from a man aged 35 to 55 with acute or convalescent COVID-19. Sequenced sample: peripheral blood. The chain links TRBV2 to TRBJ1-5; 9 positions match TRBD1. CDR3 DNA sequence: TGTGCCAGCAGTGAAAGGACAGGGGACCAGCCCCAGCATTTT. Protein: CASSERTGDQPQHF.